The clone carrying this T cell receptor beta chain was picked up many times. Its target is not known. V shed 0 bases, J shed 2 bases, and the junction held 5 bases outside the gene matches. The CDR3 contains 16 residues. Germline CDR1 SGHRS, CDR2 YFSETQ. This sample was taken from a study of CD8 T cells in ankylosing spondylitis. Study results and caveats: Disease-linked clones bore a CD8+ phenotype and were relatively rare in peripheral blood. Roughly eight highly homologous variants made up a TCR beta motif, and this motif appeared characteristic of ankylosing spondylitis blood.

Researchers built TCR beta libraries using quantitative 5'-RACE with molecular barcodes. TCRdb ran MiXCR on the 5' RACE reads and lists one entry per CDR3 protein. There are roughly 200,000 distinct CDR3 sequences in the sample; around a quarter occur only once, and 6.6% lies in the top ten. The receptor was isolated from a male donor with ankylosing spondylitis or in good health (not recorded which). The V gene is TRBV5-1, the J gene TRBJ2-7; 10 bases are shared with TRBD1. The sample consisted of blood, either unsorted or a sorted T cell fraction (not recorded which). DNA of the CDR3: TGCGCCAGCAGCTTGGCTTCTGGGACAGGGGCCTACGAGCAGTACTTC. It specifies CASSLASGTGAYEQYF.